The 23 T cell receptor beta chains reported below all come from one sample, sequenced in a study of spatial heterogeneity in lung cancer. MiXCR, applied by TCRdb to the 5' RACE reads, yields one record per CDR3 protein. The sample shows some 10,000 distinct CDR3 sequences, over 6.5% of them seen only once. Time point denoted: sample taken at primary tumor resection. Whole RNA, which was extracted from tumor, nontumor lung tissue or frozen PBMC, was sequenced without any cell sorting. The specimen was PBMCs, collected at surgery. The origin of the receptors is a male donor with early-stage non-small cell lung cancer.

This clonotype is labeled as medium-sized. The chain uses TRBV29-1 and TRBJ2-6, with no clear D. The V and J ends lost 6 bases and 0 bases respectively, with 9 bases between them. CDR1 and CDR2 from the germline V gene are SQVTM and ANQGSEA. The length of the CDR3 is 14 residues. The CDR3 loop is CSVAWGSGANVLTF. The DNA of the CDR3 is TGCAGCGTCGCCTGGGGCTCTGGGGCCAACGTCCTGACTTTC. Based on the CDR3 plus reference TRBV29-1 and TRBJ2-6, the full variable domain is SAVISQKPSRDICQRGTSLTIQCQVDSQVTMMFWYRQQPGQSLTLIATANQGSEATYESGFVIDKFPISRPNLTFSTLTVSNMSPEDSSIYLCSVAWGSGANVLTFGAGSRLTVL.

Sample share makes this clonotype medium-sized. The chain combines TRBV7-2 with TRBJ2-3; maybe TRBD1 (5 bases). The ends were cut back, 2 bases at V and 9 bases at J, with 15 bases in the middle. The germline CDR1 and CDR2 sequences are SGHTA and FQGNSA. The CDR3 totals 14 residues. The CDR3 loop reads CASSLNRPQGTQYF. The DNA of the CDR3 is TGTGCCAGCAGCTTAAACAGGCCCCAGGGAACGCAGTATTTT.

This sequence joins TRBV20-1 and TRBJ1-2; D is possibly TRBD1 (6 bases). V shed 0 bases and J shed 5 bases, with 16 bases lying between them. There are 15 residues in the CDR3. Per the germline V gene, CDR1 is DFQATT and CDR2 is SNEGSKA (reference sequence). The CDR3 protein is CSARDLGGQQYGYTF. The CDR3 region has the DNA TGCAGTGCTAGAGATCTAGGAGGACAGCAATATGGCTACACCTTC.

The chain carries TRBV5-8 and TRBJ1-1; D unclear. Germline assignment: CDR1 SGHTS and CDR2 YDEGEE. This CDR3 comprises 12 residues. V was cut by 2 bases and J by 11 bases, with 13 bases left in between. The CDR3, as DNA: TGTGCCAGCAGCTTTCTCCACGACCAGGCTTTCTTT. Its translation is CASSFLHDQAFF. Filled out from reference TRBV5-8 and TRBJ1-1, the complete variable domain reads EAGVTQSPTHLIKTRGQQATLRCSPISGHTSVYWYQQALGLGLQFLLWYDEGEERNRGNFPPRFSGRQFPNYSSELNVNALELEDSALYLCASSFLHDQAFFGQGTRLTVV.

This clonotype was counted at least ten times. The chain employs TRBV5-4 and TRBJ2-1, with 12 nucleotides matching TRBD2. J was trimmed by 4 bases and V by 1 base; bases with no gene match: 6. The germline V gene encodes CDR1 SGHNT and CDR2 YYREEE (reference sequence). The CDR3 has 17 residues. The CDR3 nucleotides are TGTGCCAGCAGCTTGCGGAGACTAGCGGGGGAATACAATGAGCAGTTCTTC. Translated, it gives CASSLRRLAGEYNEQFF.

In its sample, this clonotype was seen a few times. V and J are TRBV29-1 and TRBJ2-5; possible D gene TRBD1, 6 bases. Germline values: CDR1 SQVTM, CDR2 ANQGSEA. The CDR3 is 11 amino acids. V dropped 4 bases and J dropped 7 bases, with 10 bases sitting between them. The CDR3 is CSVVQGGTQYF. CDR3 DNA sequence: TGCAGCGTTGTACAGGGTGGGACCCAGTACTTC.

At least ten counts were recorded for this clonotype. This chain uses TRBV4-2 with TRBJ1-5; D gene unclear. The ends were cut back, 1 base at V and 5 bases at J, with 15 bases in the middle. The germline V gene encodes CDR1 LGHNA and CDR2 YNFKEQ. The CDR3 extends over 16 amino acids. The DNA for the CDR3 is TGTGCCAGCAGCCAAGTTACCCACAGCAAGGATCAGCCCCAGCATTTT. This codes for CASSQVTHSKDQPQHF.

This clonotype was detected a few times. The chain recombines TRBV20-1 with TRBJ2-7, with 11 bases that match TRBD1. The germline CDR1 and CDR2 sequences are DFQATT and SNEGSKA (reference sequence). V gave up 6 bases and J gave up 3 bases; unmatched junction bases: 7. The CDR3 has 14 amino acids. CDR3 amino acids: CSADGQGAIYEQYF. The CDR3 bases are TGCAGTGCCGATGGACAGGGGGCGATCTACGAGCAGTACTTC.

This clonotype came up many times. A read error may be the cause here, since a much bigger clone is one base away. The V gene is TRBV18, the J gene TRBJ2-1; no clear D. The CDR3 covers 11 residues. Germline CDR1 KGHSH, CDR2 LQKENI. The CDR3 nucleotides are TGTGTCAGCTCAGACTACAATGAGCAGTTCTTC. Translated, it gives CVSSDYNEQFF. Combining the CDR3 with reference TRBV18 and TRBJ2-1 gives the whole variable domain NAGVMQNPRHLVRRRGQEARLRCSPMKGHSHVYWYRQLPEEGLKFMVYLQKENIIDESGMPKERFSAEFPKEGPSILRIQQVVRGDSAAYFCVSSDYNEQFFGPGTRLTVL.

This clonotype is judged medium-sized. The V and J genes are TRBV7-8 and TRBJ2-3, with D perhaps matching TRBD2 (6 bases). Germline V CDR1 and CDR2: SGHVS, FQNEAQ. Deletions cut 8 bases from V and 5 bases from J, with 20 bases between. CDR3 length: 15 amino acids. The CDR3 reads CASRGVGTHRDTQYF. The CDR3 DNA is TGTGCCAGCCGCGGGGTGGGGACTCACCGAGATACGCAGTATTTT.

This clonotype has at least ten counts. The V call is TRBV12-3 or TRBV12-4, the J call TRBJ2-7; D is unclear. The CDR3 length is 13 residues. V was pared by 6 bases and J by 7 bases, with 16 bases between. The CDR3 nucleotides are TGTGCCAGCAGCCCCGGCAACGTGGGGGAGCAGTACTTC. Encoded protein: CASSPGNVGEQYF.

This clonotype was detected many times. This chain uses TRBV7-9 with TRBJ2-6, with 11 bases fitting TRBD1. CDR1 and CDR2 (germline): SEHNR, FQNEAQ (reference sequence). This CDR3 spans 16 amino acids. Trimming took 8 bases from V and 3 from J; bases not matched to a gene: 6. CDR3 sequence: CASLRDRGSGANVLTF. CDR3 nucleotides: TGTGCCAGCCTCCGGGACAGGGGGAGTGGGGCCAACGTCCTGACTTTC.

This clonotype showed up many times. V is TRBV20-1 and J is TRBJ1-1, with a weak D call TRBD1 (6 bases). Per germline, CDR1 DFQATT and CDR2 SNEGSKA (reference sequence). Trimming removed 3 bases from V and 5 bases from J, with 13 bases in between. This CDR3 is 13 amino acids long. CDR3 nucleotide sequence: TGCAGTGCTAGGGGTTTCAGGGGTACTGAAGCTTTCTTT. It codes for CSARGFRGTEAFF.

This clonotype was seen ten or more times. The rearrangement uses TRBV27 and TRBJ2-5, with 12 bases identical to TRBD2. Germline V gene data show CDR1 as MNHEY and CDR2 as SMNVEV (reference sequence). The CDR3 contains 15 residues. After removal of 4 bases from V and 2 bases from J, the junction contained 2 bases not matched to a gene. The CDR3 DNA is TGTGCCAGCAGTTCCACTAGCGGGGGGCAAGAGACCCAGTACTTC. This sequence encodes CASSSTSGGQETQYF.

This clonotype was recorded at least ten times. This sequence joins TRBV20-1 and TRBJ2-3, with D perhaps assigned TRBD1 or TRBD2 (7 bases each). CDR3 length: 16 residues. CDR1 and CDR2 (germline): DFQATT, SNEGSKA (reference sequence). V lost 6 bases and J lost 2, with 21 bases in between. CDR3 sequence: CSAKPGRGGLTDTQYF. The DNA of the CDR3 is TGCAGTGCAAAACCGGGCAGGGGGGGACTCACAGATACGCAGTATTTT.

This clonotype came up many times. The chain is built from TRBV18 and TRBJ2-7; TRBD1 matches 7 bases. Losses at the gene ends were 3 bases for V and 3 bases for J; bases not matched to a gene: 5. CDR3 length: 14 residues. CDR1 and CDR2 from the germline V gene are KGHSH and LQKENI. This CDR3 reads CASSPYRGDYEQYF. CDR3 sequence (DNA): TGTGCCAGCTCACCTTACAGGGGTGACTACGAGCAGTACTTC.

This clonotype has ten or more counts. The chain has TRBV7-9 and TRBJ1-4, with 7 bases lining up with TRBD1. The CDR3 loop spans 15 amino acids. V lost 3 bases and J lost 5; bases outside the gene matches: 6. The germline CDR1 and CDR2 sequences are SEHNR and FQNEAQ (reference sequence). This chain's CDR3 is CASSLGTVKNEKLFF. The CDR3 nucleotides are TGTGCCAGCAGCTTGGGGACAGTTAAAAATGAAAAACTGTTTTTT.

The chain has TRBV7-8 and TRBJ2-2, with 10 bases lining up with TRBD1. Germline V gene sequence: CDR1 SGHVS, CDR2 FQNEAQ. The ends lost 2 bases at V and 6 bases at J; junction bases unmatched: 6. This CDR3 has 16 amino acids. The CDR3 region has the DNA TGTGCCAGCAGCTTAAGACAGGGGGCAATGGCCGGGGAGCTGTTTTTT. This sequence encodes CASSLRQGAMAGELFF. The variable domain in full, with the rest retrieved from reference TRBV7-8 and TRBJ2-2, is GAGVSQSPRYKVAKRGQDVALRCDPISGHVSLFWYQQALGQGPEFLTYFQNEAQLDKSGLPSDRFFAERPEGSVSTLKIQRTQQEDSAVYLCASSLRQGAMAGELFFGEGSRLTVL.

This clonotype was observed at least ten times. The CDR3: CASSQDRIRYTF. The CDR3 coding sequence is TGTGCCAGCAGCCAGGACCGAATACGCTACACCTTC. The rearrangement links TRBV7-9 to TRBJ1-2; D uncertain. CDR1 is SEHNR and CDR2 is FQNEAQ in the germline V gene (reference sequence). This CDR3 region has 12 residues. The V gene lost 5 bases and the J gene lost 9 bases, with 13 bases spanning the gap. Full variable domain (remainder filled in from reference TRBV7-9 and TRBJ1-2): DTGVSQNPRHKITKRGQNVTFRCDPISEHNRLYWYRQTLGQGPEFLTYFQNEAQLEKSRLLSDRFSAERPKGSFSTLEIQRTEQGDSAMYLCASSQDRIRYTFGSGTRLTVV.

This clonotype was detected many times. CDR3 loop: CASSLATAGQGGTIYF. CDR3 DNA sequence: TGTGCCAGCAGCTTAGCGACAGCCGGACAGGGTGGCACCATATATTTT. The rearrangement links TRBV7-2 to TRBJ1-3; 8 nucleotides align to TRBD1. The V gene end was trimmed by 0 bases and the J gene end by 9 bases; junction bases not matched to a gene: 10. The germline CDR1 and CDR2 sequences are SGHTA and FQGNSA. The CDR3 runs 16 residues.

In its sample, this clonotype was seen many times. The V and J genes are TRBV20-1 and TRBJ1-5; D remains ambiguous. The ends were cut back, 7 bases at V and 1 base at J, with 8 bases in the middle. The CDR3 is made up of 12 amino acids. From germline, CDR1 is DFQATT and CDR2 SNEGSKA (reference sequence). The CDR3 protein is CSVWQSNQPQHF. Written as DNA, the CDR3 is TGCAGTGTGTGGCAGAGCAATCAGCCCCAGCATTTT.

This clonotype was counted ten times or more. This chain joins TRBV6-2 or TRBV6-3 and TRBJ2-2, with D unresolved. Germline V lookup: CDR1 MNHEY, CDR2 SVGEGT. The V end lost 8 bases, the J end lost 2 bases, and 12 bases lay between the germline ends. The CDR3 sequence is 14 residues long. The DNA of the CDR3 is TGTGCCAGCGCCTTAACAAGAAACACCGGGGAGCTGTTTTTT. Its translation: CASALTRNTGELFF.

This clonotype was counted ten times or more. J is TRBJ1-1 and V is TRBV18; tentative D call: TRBD1 (5 bases). The CDR3 runs 15 residues. Germline V gene sequence: CDR1 KGHSH, CDR2 LQKENI. V shed 1 base and J shed 3 bases, with 12 bases lying between them. CDR3 nucleotide sequence: TGTGCCAGCTCACCACAGCGGGGGATGGACACTGAAGCTTTCTTT. Its translation: CASSPQRGMDTEAFF.